What follows describes a single TCR beta chain. The ends were cut back, 0 bases at V and 1 base at J, with 9 bases in the middle. CDR1 and CDR2 (germline): MNHEY, SVGAGI. This CDR3 is built from 15 residues. Profiled with immunoSEQ multiplex PCR; TCRdb holds only in-frame clones, not every one. The sample holds about 92,000 clones, just under 95% seen once. This specimen comes from a study of T cell changes during pregnancy in multiple sclerosis. This sample comprised peripheral blood, obtained in the first trimester of pregnancy. The receptor was isolated from a female donor with multiple sclerosis, enrolled in a pregnancy study. The chain couples TRBV6-5 to TRBJ1-2; tentatively, D is TRBD1 (6 bases). CDR3 nucleotide sequence: TGTGCCAGCAGTTACTCGAGGGGGAGTAACTATGGCTACACCTTC. Its protein is CASSYSRGSNYGYTF.